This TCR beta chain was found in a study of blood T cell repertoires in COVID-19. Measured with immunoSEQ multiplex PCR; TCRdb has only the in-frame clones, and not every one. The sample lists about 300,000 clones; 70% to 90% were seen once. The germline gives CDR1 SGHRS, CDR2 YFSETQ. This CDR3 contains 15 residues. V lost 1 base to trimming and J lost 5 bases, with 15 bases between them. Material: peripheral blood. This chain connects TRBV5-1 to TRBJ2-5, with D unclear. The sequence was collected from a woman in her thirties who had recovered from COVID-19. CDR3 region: CASSLMGRSMETQYF. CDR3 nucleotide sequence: TGCGCCAGCAGCTTGATGGGCAGGTCCATGGAGACCCAGTACTTC.